Presented here are 8 T cell receptor beta chains from one specimen sequenced in a study of blood T cell repertoires in COVID-19. Libraries were prepared by immunoSEQ multiplex PCR; TCRdb keeps only in-frame clonotypes and omits some of them. The table records 370,000 or so clones, 81% of them present only once. Input material: peripheral blood. The receptors were gathered from a human donor with acute or convalescent COVID-19. The donor label of this sample is uncertain.

The chain carries TRBV7-6 and TRBJ2-3, with TRBD1 identical over 11 bases. Losses at the gene ends were 3 bases for V and 5 bases for J; bases not matched to a gene: 4. The germline CDR1 and CDR2 sequences are SGHVS and FNYEAQ. The CDR3 runs 15 residues. CDR3 protein: CASSFGQGAGDTQYF. CDR3 nucleotide sequence: TGTGCCAGCAGCTTTGGACAGGGGGCTGGAGATACGCAGTATTTT.

The chain combines TRBV3-1 (or the pseudogene TRBV3-2) with TRBJ1-1, with no clear D. This CDR3 comprises 14 residues. The germline V gene encodes CDR1 LGHDT and CDR2 YNNKEL (reference sequence). Between the trimmed V and J ends, which lost 1 base and 7 bases, there was a span of 13 bases. Here the CDR3 reads CASSQGRSRGEAFF. DNA of the CDR3: TGTGCCAGCAGCCAAGGTCGCTCTCGGGGTGAAGCTTTCTTT.

Details on this clone: The junction departs from germline at one end; a sequencing error may be responsible. The chain carries TRBV30 and TRBJ1-2; the match to TRBD1 covers 8 bases. Looked up from germline, CDR1 is GTSNPN and CDR2 is SVGIG (reference sequence). CDR3 size: 12 residues. The CDR3 sequence: CAWSPIRGRDLF. For the CDR3, the DNA is TGTGCCTGGAGTCCCATCAGGGGGCGTGATTTATTC.

The chain has TRBV27 and TRBJ1-4; 11 bases are a match to TRBD1. The germline CDR1 and CDR2 sequences are MNHEY and SMNVEV (reference sequence). The CDR3 extends over 15 amino acids. Losses at the gene ends were 7 bases for V and 8 bases for J; bases not matched to a gene: 9. The CDR3 nucleotides are TGTGCCAGCACCCAAAAGGGGACAGGGGGGGAAAAACTGTTTTTT. As protein: CASTQKGTGGEKLFF. The variable domain in full, completed from reference TRBV27 and TRBJ1-4, reads EAQVTQNPRYLITVTGKKLTVTCSQNMNHEYMSWYRQDPGLGLRQIYYSMNVEVTDKGDVPEGYKVSRKEKRNFPLILESPSPNQTSLYFCASTQKGTGGEKLFFGSGTQLSVL.

The chain uses TRBV7-8 and TRBJ1-2; D unclear. Germline V gene lookup returns CDR1 SGHVS and CDR2 FQNEAQ. The germline V and J ends were trimmed by 3 bases and 10 bases, with 12 bases remaining between them. This CDR3 region has 12 residues. As DNA, the CDR3 is TGTGCCAGCAGCTTCAACAGCGGTTACTACACCTTC. Protein sequence: CASSFNSGYYTF.

Regarding this clone: The junction differs from germline at one of its ends, possibly a read error. The chain recombines TRBV20-1 with TRBJ2-3; 7 nucleotides agree with TRBD1. CDR3 length equals 11 residues. CDR1 and CDR2 from the germline V gene are DFQATT and SNEGSKA (reference sequence). The CDR3 nucleotides are TGCAGTGCTAGAGATCTGGCAGGGGGTGGTTTT. This encodes CSARDLAGGGF.

This clone was counted a single time. The chain recombines TRBV6-6 with TRBJ2-1, with a possible D match to TRBD2 (5 bases). Trimming removed 6 bases from V and 7 bases from J, with 19 bases in between. The CDR3 spans 15 residues. The germline gives CDR1 MNHNY, CDR2 SVGAGI (reference sequence). This chain's CDR3 is CASSPWRVVENEQFF. DNA for the CDR3: TGTGCCAGCAGCCCGTGGCGGGTTGTAGAGAATGAGCAGTTCTTC.

The chain recombines TRBV30 with TRBJ2-7; possibly TRBD2 for D (5 bases). V was clipped by 0 bases and J by 0 bases, with 12 bases between them. The germline V gene has CDR1 GTSNPN and CDR2 SVGIG (reference sequence). CDR3 size: 15 residues. As DNA, the CDR3 is TGTGCCTGGAGTGTAAGGCTAGCCAGCTCCTACGAGCAGTACTTC. It yields the protein CAWSVRLASSYEQYF.